This is a list of T cell receptor beta chains from one sample in a study of T cells in Graves' hyperthyroidism and ophthalmopathy. MiXCR, run by TCRdb on the multiplex PCR reads, gives a single entry per CDR3 protein. Among some 770,000 distinct CDR3 sequences listed, about a sixth were seen once. The sample consisted of blood. These TCRs come from a man aged 18 to 30 with Graves' hyperthyroidism. CDR3s include the opening cysteine and the closing phenylalanine or tryptophan.

V gene: TRBV6-1
CDR3 protein: CASSEDLAGAGELFF

V gene: TRBV4-1
CDR3 protein: CASSHEGNEQFF

V gene: TRBV27
CDR3 protein: CASSFSKPKTPLAGAYEQYF

V gene: TRBV20-1
CDR3 protein: CSAVRLLAGGGYEQYF

V gene: TRBV24-1
CDR3 protein: CATSQPGLSQETQYF

V gene: TRBV6-8
CDR3 protein: CASSQGLPRTNTGELFF

V gene: TRBV11-3
CDR3 protein: CASSRGGYEQYF

V gene: TRBV10-2
CDR3 protein: CASSVTGKGLAEDNEQFF

V gene: TRBV6-2/TRBV6-3
CDR3 protein: CASSGATGTGTLALNTQYF

V gene: TRBV28
CDR3 protein: CASSPGTASKNTEAFF

V gene: TRBV9
CDR3 protein: CASSVFPGARYGYTF

V gene: TRBV13
CDR3 protein: CASSLESQGRGYEQYF

V gene: TRBV6-1
CDR3 protein: CASSLRQGRQPQHF

V gene: TRBV20-1
CDR3 protein: CSAPGLAGDEQYF

V gene: TRBV3-1
CDR3 protein: CASSQVTGGTEAFF

V gene: TRBV7-8
CDR3 protein: CASSSLHGAFSYEQYF

V gene: TRBV2
CDR3 protein: CASSEEGAGDTEAFF

V gene: TRBV29-1
CDR3 protein: CSVERAGGPFNEQFF

V gene: TRBV29-1
CDR3 protein: CSVEPHRRGYGYTF

V gene: TRBV29-1
CDR3 protein: CSVEDPGTGTDTQYF

V gene: TRBV11-2
CDR3 protein: CASRMTSGGITDTQYF

V gene: TRBV20-1
CDR3 protein: CSAREVRLGQGNTGELFF

V gene: TRBV19
CDR3 protein: CASSITGPPDQPQHF

V gene: TRBV25-1
CDR3 protein: CASTPGLASYNEQFF

V gene: TRBV7-9
CDR3 protein: CASSLGPRGITEAFF

V gene: TRBV12-3/TRBV12-4
CDR3 protein: CASSSNGGVQPQHF

V gene: TRBV4-1
CDR3 protein: CASSQTGLADQETQYF

V gene: TRBV20-1
CDR3 protein: CSASSSGRARETQYF

V gene: TRBV6-2/TRBV6-3
CDR3 protein: CASSNIQETQYF

V gene: TRBV9
CDR3 protein: CASSVDGIDQPQHF

V gene: TRBV5-1
CDR3 protein: CASSGQQGGGTGELFF

V gene: TRBV7-9
CDR3 protein: CASSPGQGSAGELFF

V gene: TRBV15
CDR3 protein: CATSRGTSPTGDEQFF

V gene: TRBV13
CDR3 protein: CASSPTGPRSSTDTQYF

V gene: TRBV28
CDR3 protein: CASSLAGGAASDTGELFF

V gene: TRBV18
CDR3 protein: CASSPVLGGRENIQYF

V gene: TRBV20-1
CDR3 protein: CSAGGGRTDTQYF

V gene: TRBV29-1
CDR3 protein: CSAKDRGATNEKLFF

V gene: TRBV19
CDR3 protein: CASSILAGGEQFF

V gene: TRBV18
CDR3 protein: CASSPAAQGQPQHF